Listed here are 16 T cell receptor beta chains from one sample, sequenced in a study of blood T cell repertoires in COVID-19. Method: immunoSEQ multiplex PCR; TCRdb's copy keeps in-frame clones and lacks some. The sample has more than 400,000 clones, roughly 88% seen once. Sequencing was carried out using peripheral blood. The receptors derive from a human donor in a cohort sampled during active COVID-19.

This clone has a single count. The chain joins TRBV7-9 to TRBJ2-1; 11 bases align to TRBD2. In germline, CDR1 is SEHNR, CDR2 FQNEAQ (reference sequence). V dropped 6 bases and J dropped 8; count of bases not matched to a gene: 12. The CDR3 loop spans 16 amino acids. The CDR3 DNA reads TGTGCCAGCAGATCGAATCTAGCGGGAGGAACGGATGAGCAGTTCTTC. Translating gives CASRSNLAGGTDEQFF.

CDR3 residues: CASSPVTSGTYEQYF. For the CDR3, the DNA is TGTGCCAGCTCACCAGTCACTAGCGGAACCTACGAGCAGTACTTC. This rearrangement joins TRBV18 to TRBJ2-7; 8 bases line up with TRBD2. The germline CDR1 and CDR2 sequences are KGHSH and LQKENI. V shed 2 bases, J shed 2 bases, and the junction held 5 bases outside the gene matches. The CDR3 spans 15 residues. The full variable domain, with the rest looked up from reference TRBV18 and TRBJ2-7, is NAGVMQNPRHLVRRRGQEARLRCSPMKGHSHVYWYRQLPEEGLKFMVYLQKENIIDESGMPKERFSAEFPKEGPSILRIQQVVRGDSAAYFCASSPVTSGTYEQYFGPGTRLTVT.

The chain has TRBV18 and TRBJ2-3; TRBD1 aligns across 9 bases. This CDR3 is built from 15 residues. V shed 3 bases, J shed 4 bases, and the junction held 5 bases outside the gene matches. The germline V gene encodes CDR1 KGHSH and CDR2 LQKENI. In DNA, the CDR3 is TGTGCCAGCTCACCCTACAGGGGGCGCGCAGATACGCAGTATTTT. Residues: CASSPYRGRADTQYF.

This chain connects TRBV20-1 to TRBJ2-1, with TRBD1 identical over 8 bases. V lost 3 bases and J lost 9; bases outside the gene matches: 4. This CDR3 has 12 amino acids. Germline V gene data show CDR1 as DFQATT and CDR2 as SNEGSKA (reference sequence). The CDR3 coding sequence is TGCAGTGCTAGTGGGACAGGCGGTGAGCAGTTCTTC. It specifies CSASGTGGEQFF.

The chain has TRBV5-1 and TRBJ2-3, with 9 bases identical to TRBD2. Per the germline V gene, CDR1 is SGHRS and CDR2 is YFSETQ. V trimming: 4 bases; J trimming: 3 bases; junction bases outside the gene matches: 12. The CDR3 has 17 amino acids. CDR3 loop: CASSPTPTSGRTDTQYF. The DNA for the CDR3 is TGCGCCAGCAGCCCTACCCCAACTAGCGGGCGTACAGATACGCAGTATTTT.

This clone was recorded only once. The chain recombines TRBV11-2 with TRBJ2-5; D gene unclear. The CDR3 consists of 14 residues. V lost 3 bases and J lost 4, with 12 bases in between. Per germline, CDR1 SGHAT and CDR2 FQNNGV. CDR3 loop: CASSLGLTRETQYF. The CDR3 coding sequence is TGTGCCAGCAGCTTGGGCCTGACCAGAGAGACCCAGTACTTC.

The chain employs TRBV3-1 (or the pseudogene TRBV3-2) and TRBJ2-1; 8 bases are a match to TRBD2. The junction had 10 bases not matched to a gene; V was cut back by 4 bases and J by 8 bases. Germline CDR1 is LGHDT and CDR2 is YNNKEL (reference sequence). The length of the CDR3 is 15 residues. This CDR3 is CASSLISGRGDEQFF. CDR3 bases: TGTGCCAGCAGCCTAATCAGCGGGAGAGGCGATGAGCAGTTCTTC.

The chain has TRBV10-3 and TRBJ1-4; D remains unclear. The V gene lost 4 bases and the J gene lost 0 bases, with 9 bases spanning the gap. The CDR3 has 15 residues. Looked up from germline, CDR1 is ENHRY and CDR2 is SYGVKD. CDR3 bases: TGTGCCATCAGTGCGGCAGGCGCAACTAATGAAAAACTGTTTTTT. This encodes CAISAAGATNEKLFF.

The V gene is TRBV5-1, the J gene TRBJ2-7; the match to TRBD1 covers 9 bases. V gave up 9 bases and J gave up 3 bases; unmatched junction bases: 13. The CDR3 is 15 amino acids. Germline values: CDR1 SGHRS, CDR2 YFSETQ. CDR3 sequence: CATKWTGEDFYEQYF. CDR3 nucleotides: TGCGCCACCAAATGGACAGGGGAGGATTTCTACGAGCAGTACTTC. Variable domain in full (rest from reference TRBV5-1 and TRBJ2-7): KAGVTQTPRYLIKTRGQQVTLSCSPISGHRSVSWYQQTPGQGLQFLFEYFSETQRNKGNFPGRFSGRQFSNSRSEMNVSTLELGDSALYLCATKWTGEDFYEQYFGPGTRLTVT.

The chain recombines TRBV19 with TRBJ2-7, with 10 positions matching TRBD2. CDR3 length equals 15 residues. V lost 7 bases and J lost 3; bases outside the gene matches: 9. Looked up from germline, CDR1 is LNHDA and CDR2 is SQIVND (reference sequence). This CDR3 is CASNKKREGDYEQYF. The CDR3 bases are TGTGCCAGTAATAAGAAGCGGGAGGGAGACTACGAGCAGTACTTC.

This clone was seen a few times. V is TRBV10-3 and J is TRBJ2-7, with TRBD2 matching 12 bases. CDR1 is ENHRY, CDR2 SYGVKD, per germline. This CDR3 is 13 amino acids long. The CDR3 spells CAISEGLAGGPSV. Here the CDR3 DNA reads TGTGCCATCAGTGAGGGTCTAGCGGGAGGGCCAAGCGTC.

This clone was found a few times. V and J are TRBV28 and TRBJ1-2; the D is unclear. Trimming removed 2 bases from V and 8 bases from J, with 9 bases in between. The V gene's germline CDR1 is MDHEN and CDR2 SYDVKM. The CDR3 runs to 12 residues. The CDR3: CASSLTAGGYTF. Here the CDR3 DNA reads TGTGCCAGCAGTTTAACGGCGGGGGGCTACACCTTC.

This chain links TRBV20-1 with TRBJ2-7; D gene uncertain. Germline V lookup: CDR1 DFQATT, CDR2 SNEGSKA (reference sequence). CDR3 length equals 17 residues. Trimming removed 3 bases at V and 6 bases at J, with 27 bases between. CDR3 bases: TGCAGTGCTAGTGGCCGTGTTACCCGAGGAGTGAGGTCCGAGCAGTACTTC. Translating gives CSASGRVTRGVRSEQYF.

The CDR3 DNA sequence: TGCGCCAGCAGCTTGGCCCCGGGACGGGGGGACTACGAGCAGTACTTC. Protein product: CASSLAPGRGDYEQYF. The V call is TRBV5-1, the J call TRBJ2-7; 7 positions match TRBD2. The CDR3 is 16 residues long. Per germline, CDR1 SGHRS and CDR2 YFSETQ. The V segment lost 0 bases and the J segment 3 bases; nucleotides outside the gene matches: 9.

The gene calls are TRBV19 and TRBJ1-3, with D possibly TRBD1 on 6 matching bases. Trimming took 5 bases from V and 4 from J, leaving 18 bases between them. Germline-derived CDR1 and CDR2 are LNHDA and SQIVND (reference sequence). CDR3 length: 16 amino acids. The CDR3 spells CASSVLTGQAGNTIYF. The DNA of the CDR3 is TGTGCCAGTAGTGTCCTAACAGGGCAAGCCGGAAACACCATATATTTT.

The V call is TRBV28, the J call TRBJ1-2; a possible D gene is TRBD1 (5 bases). The CDR3 is made up of 16 amino acids. V was cut by 1 base and J by 6 bases, with 18 bases left in between. Germline V lookup: CDR1 MDHEN, CDR2 SYDVKM. The CDR3 here is CASSLSPPTASHGYTF. The DNA for the CDR3 is TGTGCCAGCAGTTTATCCCCGCCGACAGCCAGCCATGGCTACACCTTC.